This T cell receptor beta chain was profiled in a study of blood T cell repertoires in COVID-19. Study information: Acute-phase and convalescent COVID-19 samples originated in the United States, Italy and Spain. PBMCs, B-cell-depleted T cells, or T cells provided the cDNA or gDNA that made up the material.

Authors' data handling: From reference gene primer amplification, estimates of nucleated cell counts were derived. Only in-frame clones appear in the TCRdb table, and some are missing; sequencing was by immunoSEQ multiplex PCR. V and J calls and clone size are those listed in that table; D and trimming were worked out from the DNA. The sample consists of 250,000 to 350,000 clones, around 89% of them appearing once. Trimming shortened V by 5 bases and J by 1 base, and 11 bases separated the two germline ends. Germline values: CDR1 SSHAT, CDR2 FNYEAQ (reference sequence). The CDR3 length is 15 residues. Enrolment of Seattle patients took place during active infection, and they were followed longitudinally.

The origin of this receptor is a woman aged 45-60 years with COVID-19, enrolled during active disease. The chain carries TRBV7-7 and TRBJ2-2; D might be TRBD1 (6 bases). Sequencing input: peripheral blood. The CDR3 region has the DNA TGTGCCAGCAGCCCCGGGACACGGAACACCGGGGAGCTGTTTTTT. Translated, it gives CASSPGTRNTGELFF.